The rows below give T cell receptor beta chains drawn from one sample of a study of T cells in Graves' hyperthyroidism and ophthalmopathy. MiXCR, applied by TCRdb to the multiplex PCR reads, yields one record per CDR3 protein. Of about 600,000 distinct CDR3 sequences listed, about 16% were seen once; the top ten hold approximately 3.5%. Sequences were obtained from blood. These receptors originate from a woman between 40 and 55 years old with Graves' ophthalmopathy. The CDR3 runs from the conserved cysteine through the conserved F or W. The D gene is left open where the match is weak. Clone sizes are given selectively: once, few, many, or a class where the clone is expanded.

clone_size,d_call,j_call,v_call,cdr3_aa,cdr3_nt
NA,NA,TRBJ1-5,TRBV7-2,CASSLSSSGNQPQHF,TGTGCCAGCAGCTTAAGCAGTTCCGGCAATCAGCCCCAGCATTTT
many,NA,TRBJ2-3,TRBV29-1,CSTQAITSTDTQYF,TGCAGCACCCAGGCGATCACTAGCACAGATACGCAGTATTTT
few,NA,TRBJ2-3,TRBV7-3,CASSLGSARTDTQYF,TGTGCCAGCAGCTTGGGTAGCGCCCGCACAGATACGCAGTATTTT
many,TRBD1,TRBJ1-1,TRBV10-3,CAIKDRGGRQGSTEAFF,TGTGCCATCAAGGACCGCGGGGGCCGACAGGGGAGCACTGAAGCTTTCTTT
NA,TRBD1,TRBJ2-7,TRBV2,CASDRDSTYEQYF,TGTGCCAGCGACCGGGACAGTACCTACGAGCAGTACTTC
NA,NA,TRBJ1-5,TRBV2,CASSRTAAVDFQHF,TGTGCCAGCAGCAGGACAGCAGCAGTTGATTTCCAGCATTTT
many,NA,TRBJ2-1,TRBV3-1,CASSQSEKDGASSYNEQFF,TGTGCCAGCAGCCAAAGCGAGAAGGACGGAGCGAGCTCCTACAATGAGCAGTTCTTC
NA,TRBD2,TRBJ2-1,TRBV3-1,CASSQDGLAGTYDEQFF,TGTGCCAGCAGCCAAGACGGACTAGCGGGTACCTACGATGAGCAGTTCTTC
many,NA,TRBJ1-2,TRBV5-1,CASSLDNTGSYGYTF,TGCGCCAGCAGCTTGGATAATACAGGCTCCTATGGCTACACCTTC
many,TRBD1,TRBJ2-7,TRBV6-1,CASSERRTGGAWQYF,TGTGCCAGCAGTGAACGGAGGACAGGGGGCGCGTGGCAGTACTTC
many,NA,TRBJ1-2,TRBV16,CASSQSGQGYGYTF,TGTGCCAGCAGCCAATCGGGGCAGGGCTATGGCTACACCTTC
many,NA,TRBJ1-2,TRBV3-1,CASSQPGFGYTF,TGTGCCAGCAGCCAACCGGGATTTGGCTACACCTTC
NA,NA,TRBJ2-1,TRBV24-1,CATSGGTLDEQFF,TGTGCCACCAGTGGTGGGACCCTCGATGAGCAGTTCTTC
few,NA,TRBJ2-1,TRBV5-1,CASSLELGGWLEQFF,TGCGCCAGCAGCTTGGAACTCGGGGGCTGGCTTGAGCAGTTCTTC
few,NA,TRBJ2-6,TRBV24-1,CATSDHRLPLSSGANVLTF,TGTGCCACCAGTGATCACCGACTACCTTTGAGCTCTGGGGCCAACGTCCTGACTTTC
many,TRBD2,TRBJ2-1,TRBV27,CASKGQGTSGLRGIYNEQFF,TGTGCCAGCAAGGGACAGGGGACTAGCGGGCTTAGGGGGATATACAATGAGCAGTTCTTC
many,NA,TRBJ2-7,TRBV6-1,CASLSGTNYEQYF,TGTGCCAGCCTCTCCGGGACAAACTACGAGCAGTACTTC
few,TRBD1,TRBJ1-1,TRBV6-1,CASNLQGRGRTTEAFF,TGTGCCAGCAACTTACAGGGGAGAGGCCGAACCACTGAAGCTTTCTTT
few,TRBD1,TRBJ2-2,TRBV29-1,CSVKQGDLNTGELFF,TGCAGCGTGAAACAGGGGGATCTAAACACCGGGGAGCTGTTTTTT
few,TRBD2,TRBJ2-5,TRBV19,CAREAGGLLETQYF,TGTGCCAGAGAAGCGGGGGGTCTATTAGAGACCCAGTACTTC
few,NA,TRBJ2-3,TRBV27,CASSLRSSLTDTQYF,TGTGCCAGCAGTTTAAGGTCATCCCTCACAGATACGCAGTATTTT
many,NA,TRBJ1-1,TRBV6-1,CASSEILTGQDLEAFF,TGTGCCAGCAGTGAAATTTTAACAGGGCAGGACTTAGAAGCTTTCTTT
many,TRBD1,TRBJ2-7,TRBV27,CASRRYRGDSYEQYF,TGTGCCAGCAGAAGATACAGGGGAGACTCCTACGAGCAGTACTTC
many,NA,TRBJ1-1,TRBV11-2,CASSSFRSDRFLEAFF,TGTGCCAGCAGCTCCTTTCGTTCAGATAGATTCCTGGAAGCTTTCTTT
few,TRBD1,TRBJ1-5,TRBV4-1,CASSHGQGDQPQHF,TGCGCCAGCAGCCATGGACAGGGGGATCAGCCCCAGCATTTT
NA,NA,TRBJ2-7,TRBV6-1,CASSPRSIQGAYEQYF,TGTGCCAGCAGTCCCCGCTCCATTCAAGGGGCCTACGAGCAGTACTTC
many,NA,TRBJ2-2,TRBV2,CASSGGRWELFF,TGTGCCTCGTCCGGGGGGCGTTGGGAGCTGTTTTTT
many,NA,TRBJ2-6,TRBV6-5,CASSYAGLSGANVLTF,TGTGCCAGCAGTTACGCGGGACTGTCTGGGGCCAACGTCCTGACTTTC
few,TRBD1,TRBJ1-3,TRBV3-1,CASSQADRAGNTIYF,TGTGCCAGCAGCCAAGCGGACAGGGCTGGAAACACCATATATTTT
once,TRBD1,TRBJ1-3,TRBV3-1,CASSQVRQGRSGNTIYF,TGTGCCAGCAGCCAAGTCCGACAGGGCCGCTCTGGAAACACCATATATTTT
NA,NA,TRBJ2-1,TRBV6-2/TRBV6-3,CASSYSTGYERFF,TGTGCCAGCAGTTACTCCACAGGGTATGAGCGGTTCTTC
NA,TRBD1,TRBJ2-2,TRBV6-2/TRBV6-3,CATDRGTGELFF,TGTGCCACAGACAGGGGTACCGGGGAGCTGTTTTTT
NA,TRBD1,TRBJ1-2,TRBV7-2,CASSTGQGLGNYGYTF,TGTGCCAGCAGCACAGGACAGGGCCTAGGGAACTATGGCTACACCTTC
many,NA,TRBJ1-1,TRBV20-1,CSAREGGSNTEAFF,TGCAGTGCTAGAGAAGGCGGATCGAACACTGAAGCTTTCTTT
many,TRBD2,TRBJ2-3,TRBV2,CASSRTSGMADTQYF,TGTGCCAGCAGCCGGACTAGCGGGATGGCAGATACGCAGTATTTT
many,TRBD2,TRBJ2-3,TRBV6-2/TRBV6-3,CASISGRARGDTQYF,TGTGCCAGCATAAGCGGGAGGGCCAGGGGAGATACGCAGTATTTT
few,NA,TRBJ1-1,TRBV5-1,CASSLPAASNTEAFF,TGCGCCAGCAGCTTACCGGCAGCGTCTAACACTGAAGCTTTCTTT
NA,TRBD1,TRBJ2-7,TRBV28,CASSSSGTGSVEQYF,TGTGCCAGCAGCTCATCCGGGACAGGGTCGGTCGAGCAGTACTTC
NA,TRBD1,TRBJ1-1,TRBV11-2,CASSLEGGPTDPEAFF,TGTGCCAGCAGCTTAGAAGGGGGCCCTACTGACCCTGAAGCTTTCTTT
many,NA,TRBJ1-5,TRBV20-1,CSCGRLNQPQHF,TGCAGTTGCGGACGCCTAAATCAGCCCCAGCATTTT
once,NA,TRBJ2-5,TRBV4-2,CASSQRHDLQVQETQYF,TGTGCCAGCAGCCAAAGACACGACTTACAAGTACAAGAGACCCAGTACTTC
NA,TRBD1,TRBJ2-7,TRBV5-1,CASSSGTGLDEQYF,TGCGCCAGCAGCTCCGGGACAGGGTTGGACGAGCAGTACTTC
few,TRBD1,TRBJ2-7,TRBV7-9,CASSSSGTGLHEQYF,TGTGCCAGCAGCTCGTCCGGGACAGGGTTACACGAGCAGTACTTC
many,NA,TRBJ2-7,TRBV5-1,CASSWGAGQYF,TGCGCCAGCAGCTGGGGGGCCGGGCAGTACTTC
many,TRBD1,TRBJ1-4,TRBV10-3,CAIARQGGEKLFF,TGTGCCATCGCGAGACAGGGAGGCGAAAAACTGTTTTTT
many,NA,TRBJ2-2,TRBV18,CASSPYSTNTGELFF,TGTGCCAGCTCCCCATACTCCACGAACACCGGGGAGCTGTTTTTT
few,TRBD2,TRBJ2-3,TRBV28,CASSRLAGAGTDTQYF,TGTGCCAGCAGTCGACTAGCGGGAGCGGGCACAGATACGCAGTATTTT
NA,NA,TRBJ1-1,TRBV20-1,CSARAGTLNTEAFF,TGCAGTGCTAGAGCCGGGACATTGAACACTGAAGCTTTCTTT
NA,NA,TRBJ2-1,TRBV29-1,CSVAKGPGSYNEQFF,TGCAGCGTTGCAAAGGGACCGGGCTCCTACAATGAGCAGTTCTTC
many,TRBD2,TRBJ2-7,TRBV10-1,CASSPVRAGGIYEQYF,TGCGCCAGCAGTCCAGTTAGGGCGGGAGGGATCTACGAGCAGTACTTC
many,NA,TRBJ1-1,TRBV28,CASTDFGGRSTEAFF,TGTGCCAGCACCGATTTCGGGGGGAGGAGCACTGAAGCTTTCTTT
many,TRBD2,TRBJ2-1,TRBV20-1,CSAPPSGREGTNEQFF,TGCAGTGCTCCCCCTAGCGGGAGGGAAGGGACAAATGAGCAGTTCTTC
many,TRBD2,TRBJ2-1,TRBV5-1,CASSFGTGTSGNNEQFF,TGCGCCAGCAGCTTTGGTACTGGGACTAGCGGGAACAATGAGCAGTTCTTC
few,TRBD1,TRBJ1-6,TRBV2,CASSTGQLLYNSPLHF,TGTGCCAGCAGCACGGGACAGCTTTTATATAATTCACCCCTCCACTTT